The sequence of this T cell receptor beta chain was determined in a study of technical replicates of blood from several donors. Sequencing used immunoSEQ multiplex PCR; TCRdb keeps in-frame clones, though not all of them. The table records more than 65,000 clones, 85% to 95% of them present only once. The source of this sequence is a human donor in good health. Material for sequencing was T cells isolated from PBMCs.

DNA of the CDR3: TGTGCCAGCAGTTTATTGGGCAGTCGCTACGAGCAGTACTTC. Protein: CASSLLGSRYEQYF. V gene TRBV28 combines with J gene TRBJ2-7; no firm D call. Trimming shortened V by 1 base and J by 3 bases, and 10 bases separated the two germline ends. Germline assignment: CDR1 MDHEN and CDR2 SYDVKM. The CDR3 has 14 amino acids.